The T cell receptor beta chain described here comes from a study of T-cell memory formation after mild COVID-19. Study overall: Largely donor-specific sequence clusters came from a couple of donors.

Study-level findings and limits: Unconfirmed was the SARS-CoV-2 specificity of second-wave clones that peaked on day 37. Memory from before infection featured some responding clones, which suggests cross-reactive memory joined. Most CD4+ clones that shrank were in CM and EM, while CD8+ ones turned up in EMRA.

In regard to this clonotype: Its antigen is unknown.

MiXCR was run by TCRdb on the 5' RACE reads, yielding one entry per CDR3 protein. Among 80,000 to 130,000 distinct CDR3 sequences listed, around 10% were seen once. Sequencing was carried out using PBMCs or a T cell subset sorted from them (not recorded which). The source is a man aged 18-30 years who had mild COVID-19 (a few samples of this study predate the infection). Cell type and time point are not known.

The CDR3 region is CASTRGGNTEAFF. The CDR3 DNA follows: TGTGCCAGCACTCGTGGGGGGAACACTGAAGCTTTCTTT. The chain links TRBV12-3 or TRBV12-4 to TRBJ1-1; a possible D gene is TRBD1 (5 bases). This CDR3 comprises 13 residues. The V end was cut by 7 bases, the J end by 1 base, with 10 bases between.